The 24 T cell receptor beta chains listed next were all sequenced from one sample in a study of tumor-infiltrating lymphocytes in primary liver carcinoma. Extraction also yielded germline DNA, while blood RNA was obtained from unsorted whole blood. TCR beta cDNA was made from 500 ng total RNA with a constant-region primer. Slightly modified ARM-PCR served as the procedure for the TCR beta libraries. These libraries came from three rounds of nested multiplex PCR. It was with TRBV1-TRBV30 forward primers and a C-beta reverse primer that the first two PCR rounds were run, at approximately 9 cycles each. TCRdb recomputed calls from the multiplex PCR reads with MiXCR, one row per CDR3 protein. This sample has over 250,000 distinct CDR3 sequences, with around three fifths found just once. Sequencing was done on a sample of peripheral blood. Source of these receptors: a woman in her twenties or thirties with primary liver carcinoma and hepatitis B virus infection.

The chain is built from TRBV7-9 and TRBJ2-7; weak D call: TRBD2 (6 bases). Germline V gives CDR1 SEHNR, CDR2 FQNEAQ (reference sequence). This CDR3 region has 14 residues. Trimming cost V 8 bases and J 2 bases, with 16 bases left between them. The CDR3 reads CASAWGSGAYEQYF. The CDR3 nucleotides read TGTGCCAGCGCTTGGGGTAGCGGTGCCTACGAGCAGTACTTC.

Worth noting for this clonotype: Sequence at one end of the junction differs from germline and may be a read error. The chain joins TRBV5-1 to TRBJ1-6; a weak D match, TRBD1 (6 bases). Germline CDR1 reads SGHRS; CDR2 reads YFSETQ. This CDR3 has 16 residues. The CDR3 region has the DNA TGCGCCGGCAGCTCCGGGGACACACGGCACAATTCACCCCTCCACTTT. Translating gives CAGSSGDTRHNSPLHF.

Of note for this clonotype: In this CDR3 the conserved last residue, phenylalanine or tryptophan, is missing, so a read error is likely. The chain combines TRBV4-3 with TRBJ2-1, with 12 bases aligning to TRBD2. Unmatched junction bases numbered 6, after V lost 1 base and J lost 5 bases. The CDR3 has 17 amino acids. Germline-derived CDR1 and CDR2 are LGHNA and YSLEER. The CDR3 protein is CASSQGTSGKWDNEQFL. The CDR3 coding sequence is TGCGCCAGCAGCCAAGGGACTAGCGGGAAGTGGGACAATGAGCAGTTCCTC.

Remarks on this clonotype: One end of the junction fails to match germline, which may point to a read error. The gene calls are TRBV10-3 and TRBJ1-1; TRBD1 might be the D (6 bases). Germline-derived CDR1 and CDR2 are ENHRY and SYGVKD. The CDR3 spans 14 residues. The CDR3 nucleotides read TGTGCCATCAGTGACAGGGGCGGGAACACTGGAGCTTTCTTT. Translating gives CAISDRGGNTGAFF.

As concerns this clonotype: One end of the junction is discordant with germline, which a read error may explain. The CDR3 loop is CASRLGRSGEQHF. The CDR3 nucleotides are TGTGCCAGCAGGCTGGGGAGGTCCGGCGAGCAGCACTTC. The rearrangement links TRBV28 to TRBJ2-7; D is perhaps TRBD2 (6 bases). The length of the CDR3 is 13 residues. In germline, CDR1 is MDHEN, CDR2 SYDVKM.

This clonotype was seen more than once but under ten times. The V gene is TRBV6-6, the J gene TRBJ2-2; D gene uncertain. There are 16 residues in the CDR3. Per the germline V gene, CDR1 is MNHNY and CDR2 is SVGAGI (reference sequence). V lost 6 bases and J 2 bases, leaving 16 bases between the germline ends. The CDR3 sequence is CASSPRGVENTGELFF. The CDR3, as DNA: TGTGCCAGCAGCCCCCGTGGTGTGGAAAACACCGGGGAGCTGTTTTTT.

The CDR3 loop reads CASSRSGSGAPYEQYF. CDR3 DNA: TGCGCCAGCAGCCGAAGCGGGAGTGGGGCACCCTACGAGCAGTACTTC. The chain joins TRBV5-1 to TRBJ2-7, with 8 bases fitting TRBD2. Germline-derived CDR1 and CDR2 are SGHRS and YFSETQ. With V trimmed by 4 bases and J by 2 bases, 11 bases remained unmatched. The CDR3 runs 16 residues.

This clonotype was counted between two and nine times. The rearrangement joins TRBV4-2 to TRBJ2-5; a possible D gene is TRBD2 (5 bases). V gave up 6 bases and J gave up 6 bases, with 11 bases separating them. The CDR3 contains 12 residues. Germline values: CDR1 LGHNA, CDR2 YNFKEQ. The CDR3 coding sequence is TGTGCCAGCAGGGGGAGTGGGAAGACCCAGTACTTC. This encodes CASRGSGKTQYF.

This clonotype has only one observation. A read error is possible here, since a much larger clone lies one base away. The chain carries TRBV4-1 and TRBJ2-5; either TRBD1 or TRBD2 may supply D (5 bases each). The ends were cut back, 5 bases at V and 0 bases at J, with 16 bases in the middle. The CDR3 length is 16 residues. The germline gives CDR1 MGHRA, CDR2 YSYEKL. This CDR3 is CASSKGSGLHQETQYF. The CDR3 DNA sequence: TGCGCCAGCAGCAAAGGTTCGGGGCTACACCAAGAGACCCAGTACTTC.

This chain connects TRBV6-1 to TRBJ1-2, with 10 positions matching TRBD1. CDR1 is MNHNS and CDR2 is SASEGT in the germline V gene. This CDR3 region has 15 residues. J lost 7 bases, V lost 8 bases, and 13 bases had no gene match. CDR3 loop: CASEEGTGAFGGYTF. The CDR3 DNA reads as TGTGCCAGCGAGGAAGGGACAGGGGCGTTCGGTGGCTACACCTTC.

As concerns this clonotype: The conserved final phenylalanine or tryptophan is absent from the CDR3, which likely points to a read error. The chain uses TRBV14 and TRBJ2-1; TRBD1 or TRBD2 may be the D gene (6 bases each). Germline V gives CDR1 SGHDN, CDR2 FVKESK. The V gene lost 4 bases and the J gene lost 0 bases, with 28 bases spanning the gap. There are 21 residues in the CDR3. CDR3 DNA: TGTGCCAGCAGCCGTGGCCGCGGGACAACACTAGCCTACCGCTCCTACAATGAGCAGTTCTCC. It is translated as CASSRGRGTTLAYRSYNEQFS.

In its sample, this clonotype was seen many times. The rearrangement joins TRBV29-1 to TRBJ1-5; 7 nucleotides line up with TRBD1. Germline values: CDR1 SQVTM, CDR2 ANQGSEA. Trimming at V came to 7 bases and at J to 4 bases, leaving 7 bases not matched to a gene. CDR3 length: 13 residues. As DNA, the CDR3 is TGCAGCGCCTCACAGGGGCCTAATCAGCCCCAGCATTTT. Amino acids: CSASQGPNQPQHF.

This clonotype appeared a few times. The chain couples TRBV5-4 to TRBJ2-5, with TRBD2 matching 16 bases. Germline V lookup: CDR1 SGHNT, CDR2 YYREEE (reference sequence). The ends lost 4 bases at V and 4 bases at J; junction bases unmatched: 4. This CDR3 is 16 amino acids long. CDR3 loop: CASSDGTSGRVETQYF. As DNA, the CDR3 is TGTGCCAGCAGCGACGGGACTAGCGGGAGGGTAGAGACCCAGTACTTC.

Remarks on this clonotype: A read error may explain this, as a much larger clone is one base away. V gene TRBV12-3 or TRBV12-4 combines with J gene TRBJ1-2, with D unclear. CDR3 size: 13 residues. The CDR3 bases are TGTGCCAGCGTACATATAAGGACCATGGGCTACATCTTC. This codes for CASVHIRTMGYIF.

Many counts were recorded for this clonotype. The gene calls are TRBV29-1 and TRBJ1-1, with unresolved D. The germline V and J ends were trimmed by 4 bases and 4 bases, with 16 bases remaining between them. The CDR3 spans 14 residues. Germline CDR1 and CDR2: SQVTM and ANQGSEA. As DNA, the CDR3 is TGCAGCGTTGCAGTGGGGATGGGAGGCACTGAAGCTTTCTTT. This codes for CSVAVGMGGTEAFF.

This clonotype appeared many times. The V and J genes are TRBV29-1 and TRBJ2-2, with TRBD2 matching 8 bases. This CDR3 region has 14 residues. The J segment lost 4 bases and the V segment lost 3 bases, leaving 4 bases of the junction unmatched. CDR1 and CDR2 (germline): SQVTM, ANQGSEA. The DNA of the CDR3 is TGCAGCGTTGACTCGGGAGGGATCACCGGGGAGCTGTTTTTT. This translates into CSVDSGGITGELFF.

In this sample, this clonotype turned up once. A junction boundary mismatches the germline segment, possibly from a read error. The V gene is TRBV11-3, the J gene TRBJ2-3; no clear D gene. Germline assignment: CDR1 SGHNT and CDR2 YENEEA. This CDR3 spans 12 amino acids. Here the CDR3 reads CDSSARTDTQFF. As DNA, the CDR3 is TGTGACAGCAGCGCCCGAACAGATACGCAGTTTTTT.

In the case of this clonotype: At one end the junction does not follow the germline gene, possibly because of a read error. The chain recombines TRBV11-2 with TRBJ2-1, with 9 positions matching TRBD2. The CDR3 length is 16 residues. Per germline, CDR1 SGHAT and CDR2 FQNNGV. Here the CDR3 reads CASSLLGGRARNERFF. The CDR3 bases are TGTGCCAGCAGCTTATTGGGCGGGAGGGCCAGAAATGAGCGGTTCTTC.

A note on this clonotype: Being one base from a much bigger clone, this may be a read error. This chain uses TRBV12-3 or TRBV12-4 with TRBJ2-5, with no clear D. This CDR3 is 12 amino acids long. The CDR3 region is CAGSLYQETQYF. The CDR3 DNA is TGTGCCGGCAGTTTGTACCAAGAGACCCAGTACTTC.

With respect to this clonotype: The conserved phenylalanine or tryptophan is not found at the CDR3 terminus, so this likely reflects a read error. This rearrangement joins TRBV4-1 to TRBJ2-2; 8 nucleotides match TRBD2. The CDR3 runs to 17 residues. J lost 6 bases, V lost 1 base, and 10 bases had no gene match. Germline V gene sequence: CDR1 MGHRA, CDR2 YSYEKL. CDR3 amino acids: CASSQGVSGGPAGELFV. The CDR3 DNA reads as TGCGCCAGCAGCCAAGGGGTTTCGGGAGGGCCGGCCGGGGAGCTGTTTGTT.

The chain links TRBV28 to TRBJ2-7; 7 bases fit TRBD1. This CDR3 is built from 15 residues. The germline V gene encodes CDR1 MDHEN and CDR2 SYDVKM. V shed 4 bases, J shed 2 bases, and the junction held 8 bases outside the gene matches. The CDR3 nucleotides are TGTGCCAGCAGTTCCTACGGACAGGAACCCTACGAGCAGTACTTC. Protein product: CASSSYGQEPYEQYF.

The chain employs TRBV12-3 or TRBV12-4 and TRBJ2-1; TRBD2 agrees at 12 bases. The CDR3 sequence is 17 residues long. With V trimmed by 9 bases and J by 4 bases, 13 bases remained unmatched. Here the CDR3 reads CASGHDALAGGYNEQFF. DNA for the CDR3: TGTGCCAGTGGCCACGACGCCCTAGCGGGAGGGTACAATGAGCAGTTCTTC.

V is TRBV4-1 and J is TRBJ1-1; D gene ambiguous. With 4 bases removed from V and 3 bases from J, the gap between germline ends came to 15 bases. In germline, CDR1 is MGHRA, CDR2 YSYEKL. The CDR3 length is 15 residues. The CDR3 sequence: CASSPLAGMDTEAFF. The CDR3 DNA reads as TGCGCCAGCAGCCCCCTTGCGGGGATGGACACTGAAGCTTTCTTT.

Remarks on this clonotype: A read error is possible here, since a much larger clone lies one base away. This chain joins TRBV4-3 and TRBJ2-1; D gene unclear. Deletions cut 0 bases from V and 5 bases from J, with 11 bases between. The germline gives CDR1 LGHNA, CDR2 YSLEER. The CDR3 runs 15 residues. The CDR3 spells CASSQDRPINNEQFF. As DNA, the CDR3 is TGCGCCAGCAGCCAAGATCGGCCAATAAACAATGAGCAGTTCTTC.